This T cell receptor (beta chain) comes out of a study of identical twins. Each CDR3 protein is one row after TCRdb ran MiXCR on the 5' RACE reads. The sample comprises fewer than 800,000 distinct CDR3 sequences, about 7% of which are singletons, and around 1.6% rests with the top ten. Many counts were recorded for this clonotype. Its matching antigen is unknown. After removal of 5 bases from V and 3 bases from J, the junction contained 10 bases not matched to a gene. The CDR3 is made up of 16 amino acids. Looked up from germline, CDR1 is SGHVS and CDR2 is FNYEAQ. Findings and limits, study-wide: For zero-insertion analyses, partial confounding could come from invariant MAIT and iNKT cells. Low generation probability was overrepresented in out-of-frame alpha sequences shared by twins.

Another study also made use of these data, one on yellow fever vaccine responses in identical twins. This second report adds: Convergence reportedly seemed to mark part of the twins' vaccine T cell response, with personalization marking the rest.

Sequencing input: PBMCs. The TCR originated in a woman younger than 30 in good health. The chain carries TRBV7-6 and TRBJ2-3; 8 nucleotides agree with TRBD2. The CDR3 sequence is CASSHRAGVGTDTQYF. The CDR3 nucleotides read TGTGCCAGCAGCCACCGAGCGGGAGTGGGTACAGATACGCAGTATTTT.